The 8 T cell receptor beta chains below were found in one sample sequenced in a study of blood T cell repertoires in COVID-19. Assay: immunoSEQ multiplex PCR; the TCRdb copy retains only in-frame clones and omits some. This sample has more than 85,000 clones; over 75% occur once, and the top ten carry 9.5% to 15%. Sequenced material: peripheral blood. The receptor set was obtained from a human donor in a cohort sampled during active COVID-19.

The rearrangement links TRBV4-2 to TRBJ1-5; 8 bases agree with TRBD1. Trimming cost V 3 bases and J 5 bases; bases outside gene matches: 3. CDR3 length equals 14 residues. Germline V gene sequence: CDR1 LGHNA, CDR2 YNFKEQ. The CDR3 region has the DNA TGTGCCAGCAGCCAGGGACAGGTCGATCAGCCCCAGCATTTT. This encodes CASSQGQVDQPQHF.

The chain has TRBV30 and TRBJ1-4; D may be TRBD1 (6 bases). The CDR3 extends over 14 amino acids. The V end was cut by 4 bases, the J end by 4 bases, with 13 bases between. The germline CDR1 and CDR2 sequences are GTSNPN and SVGIG (reference sequence). The CDR3 DNA sequence: TGTGCCTGGACCCCGACAGGCCTTAATGAAAAACTGTTTTTT. It codes for CAWTPTGLNEKLFF.

This clone was found once. This chain joins TRBV19 and TRBJ2-5; tentative D call: TRBD2 (5 bases). Trimming left V 5 bases short and J 5 bases short, with 15 bases between. Germline V gives CDR1 LNHDA, CDR2 SQIVND (reference sequence). The length of the CDR3 is 14 residues. The CDR3 coding sequence is TGTGCCAGTAGTCAAGGACGGGAAATGGAGACCCAGTACTTC. This sequence encodes CASSQGREMETQYF.

The chain carries TRBV19 and TRBJ2-7; possibly TRBD2 for D (5 bases). The CDR3 contains 15 residues. Germline CDR1 LNHDA, CDR2 SQIVND (reference sequence). The V and J ends lost 6 bases and 0 bases respectively, with 15 bases between them. The DNA for the CDR3 is TGTGCCAGTAGGGGGAGCGGCCTAAGCTCCTACGAGCAGTACTTC. Its translation is CASRGSGLSSYEQYF.

This clone was counted between two and nine times. The gene calls are TRBV4-2 and TRBJ1-4, with D uncertain. V was shortened by 0 bases and J by 3 bases, with 11 bases between the two germline ends. The CDR3 runs to 16 residues. The germline V gene encodes CDR1 LGHNA and CDR2 YNFKEQ. CDR3 bases: TGTGCCAGCAGCCAAGAGGGAGGGCAAGCTAATGAAAAACTGTTTTTT. Its protein is CASSQEGGQANEKLFF.

In this sample, this clone turned up a few times. This chain uses TRBV24-1 with TRBJ1-5; TRBD1 is a possible D gene (6 bases). The V and J ends lost 10 bases and 7 bases respectively, with 19 bases between them. The germline CDR1 and CDR2 sequences are KGHDR and SFDVKD. This CDR3 is 14 amino acids long. The CDR3 nucleotides read TGTGCCACTACTACAGGGTCTCGTAAACAGCCCCAGCATTTT. Protein product: CATTTGSRKQPQHF.

The J gene is TRBJ1-3, the V gene TRBV19, with D possibly being TRBD1 (5 bases). This CDR3 region has 14 residues. Germline V gene data show CDR1 as LNHDA and CDR2 as SQIVND (reference sequence). Trimming removed 8 bases from V and 0 bases from J, with 11 bases in between. The CDR3 DNA reads as TGTGCCAGTCTCGGGGGGTCCTCTGGAAACACCATATATTTT. This codes for CASLGGSSGNTIYF. The full variable domain, with the rest looked up from reference TRBV19 and TRBJ1-3, is DGGITQSPKYLFRKEGQNVTLSCEQNLNHDAMYWYRQDPGQGLRLIYYSQIVNDFQKGDIAEGYSVSREKKESFPLTVTSAQKNPTAFYLCASLGGSSGNTIYFGEGSWLTVV.

This chain joins TRBV27 and TRBJ1-3, with 12 bases matching TRBD1. The CDR3 is made up of 17 amino acids. V was pared by 6 bases and J by 4 bases, with 10 bases of the junction left unmatched. CDR1 and CDR2 (germline): MNHEY, SMNVEV (reference sequence). The CDR3 protein is CASSPTGTGGDGNTIYF. The CDR3 DNA reads as TGTGCCAGCAGCCCTACCGGGACAGGGGGCGACGGAAACACCATATATTTT.